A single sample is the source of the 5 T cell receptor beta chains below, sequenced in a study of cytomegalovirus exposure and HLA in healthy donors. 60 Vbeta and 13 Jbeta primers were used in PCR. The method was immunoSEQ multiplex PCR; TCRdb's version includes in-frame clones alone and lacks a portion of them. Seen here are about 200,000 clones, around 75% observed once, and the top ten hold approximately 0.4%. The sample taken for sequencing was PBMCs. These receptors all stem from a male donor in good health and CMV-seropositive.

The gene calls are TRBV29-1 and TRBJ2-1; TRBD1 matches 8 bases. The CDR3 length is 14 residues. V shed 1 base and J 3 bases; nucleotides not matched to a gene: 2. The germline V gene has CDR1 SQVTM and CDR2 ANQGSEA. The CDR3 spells CSVEGQGIYNEQFF. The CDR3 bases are TGCAGCGTTGAAGGACAGGGGATCTACAATGAGCAGTTCTTC.

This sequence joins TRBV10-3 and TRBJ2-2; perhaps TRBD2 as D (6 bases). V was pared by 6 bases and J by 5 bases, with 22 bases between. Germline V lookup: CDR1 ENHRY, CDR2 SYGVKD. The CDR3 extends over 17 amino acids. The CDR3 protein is CAISAPRGRFVTGELFF. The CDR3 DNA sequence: TGTGCCATCAGCGCCCCTCGTGGGAGGTTCGTTACCGGGGAGCTGTTTTTT.

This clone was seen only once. The CDR3 reads CASSSYTRIANHIETQYF. The CDR3 DNA sequence: TGTGCCAGCAGTTCTTATACTCGGATAGCTAACCATATAGAGACCCAGTACTTC. The chain is built from TRBV28 and TRBJ2-5; D not resolved. CDR3 length: 18 residues. Germline V CDR1 and CDR2: MDHEN, SYDVKM. Trimming cost V 4 bases and J 4 bases, with 25 bases left between them.

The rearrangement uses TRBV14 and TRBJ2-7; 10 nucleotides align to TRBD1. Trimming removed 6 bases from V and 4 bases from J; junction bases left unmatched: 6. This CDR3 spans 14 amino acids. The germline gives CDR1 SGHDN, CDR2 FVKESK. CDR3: CASSGDRGFYEQYF. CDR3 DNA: TGTGCCAGCAGTGGGGACAGGGGATTTTACGAGCAGTACTTC.

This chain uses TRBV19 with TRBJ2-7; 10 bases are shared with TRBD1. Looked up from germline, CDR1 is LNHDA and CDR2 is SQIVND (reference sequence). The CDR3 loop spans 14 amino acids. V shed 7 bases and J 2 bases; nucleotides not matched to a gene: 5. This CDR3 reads CASMRGTGAYEQYF. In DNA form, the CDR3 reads TGTGCCAGTATGAGAGGGACAGGGGCCTACGAGCAGTACTTC.